These T cell receptor beta chains were read from a single sample in a study of response to subunit inactivated influenza vaccine. TCRdb fed the RT-PCR reads into MiXCR, producing one record per CDR3 protein. The sample contains some 600,000 distinct CDR3 sequences, approximately 14% of which appear only once. The source was PBMCs from blood, collected approximately 15 days before vaccination. Receptors originate from a man in his forties or fifties who received an inactivated influenza vaccine. Each CDR3 is given with its conserved first and last residue. D genes are given only for firm matches. Size is stated for part of the rows, as once, few or many counts, or as a class when the clone is expanded.

TGTGCCAGCACCCGAACCAGGGACCCTTCCTATGGCTACACCTTC,CASTRTRDPSYGYTF,TRBJ1-2,-,TRBV6-1,many
TGCGCCAGCAGCCAAGGGCCCACAATCTCTTATGGCTACACCTTC,CASSQGPTISYGYTF,TRBJ1-2,-,TRBV4-1,few
TGCAGCGTGGGCACAGAGACCCAGTACTTC,CSVGTETQYF,TRBJ2-5,-,TRBV29-1,-
TGTGCCAGCAGCCCCCGCCTCCTGGGAGATCAGCCCCAGCATTTT,CASSPRLLGDQPQHF,TRBJ1-5,-,TRBV4-2,-
TGCGCCAGCCACCCGACTAGCGGGGGGGAGCAGTTCTTC,CASHPTSGGEQFF,TRBJ2-1,TRBD2,TRBV5-1,many
TGTGCCAGCAGCGCGTCTACAGGGCCCCTCTCTAACTATGGCTACACCTTC,CASSASTGPLSNYGYTF,TRBJ1-2,-,TRBV9,few
TGTGCCAGCAGCTTAGGCCGATGGGGGGCGAGAGATACGCAGTATTTT,CASSLGRWGARDTQYF,TRBJ2-3,-,TRBV7-8,-
TGTGCCAGCAGCTTAGTCTCGGGTACCCGACTAGCGGGAGTAACCGGGGAGCTGTTTTTT,CASSLVSGTRLAGVTGELFF,TRBJ2-2,TRBD2,TRBV7-7,few
TGTGCCAGCAGTGACGGACAGTTCACAGATACGCAGTATTTT,CASSDGQFTDTQYF,TRBJ2-3,-,TRBV6-2/TRBV6-3,few
TGTGCCAGCAGCCAAGGTTTGGGACTAGCGGGAAGCGAGCAGTACTTC,CASSQGLGLAGSEQYF,TRBJ2-7,TRBD2,TRBV4-2,-
TGTGCCAGCAGTTTCGGTCACGATACGCAGTATTTT,CASSFGHDTQYF,TRBJ2-3,-,TRBV12-3/TRBV12-4,-
TGTGCCAGCAGGATAGACAGGGGATCCTCCTACGAGCAGTACTTC,CASRIDRGSSYEQYF,TRBJ2-7,TRBD1,TRBV6-1,-
TGTGCCAGCAGCGGAAGACAGTCTGGAAACACCATATATTTT,CASSGRQSGNTIYF,TRBJ1-3,-,TRBV9,many
TGTGCCAGCAGCCCCACTCCGGGACAGGGAAGGGAAGCTTTCTTT,CASSPTPGQGREAFF,TRBJ1-1,TRBD1,TRBV3-1,-
TGTGCCAGCAGATTATCAACAGTAGCCTACGAGCAGTACTTC,CASRLSTVAYEQYF,TRBJ2-7,-,TRBV28,-
TGTGCCAGCAGCCCACAAGGCGGGGGAACTAATGAAAAACTGTTTTTT,CASSPQGGGTNEKLFF,TRBJ1-4,-,TRBV4-2,few
TGTGCCAGCAGCCCTTGGGGGAGCTCTGGAAACACCATATATTTT,CASSPWGSSGNTIYF,TRBJ1-3,-,TRBV7-2,-
TGCAGTGCAGAACAGCTTTTTAACTATGGCTACACCTTC,CSAEQLFNYGYTF,TRBJ1-2,-,TRBV20-1,many
TGTGCCACCAGCTTAGAGAGCTCTGGAAACACCATATATTTT,CATSLESSGNTIYF,TRBJ1-3,-,TRBV7-9,-
TGTGCCAGCAGCCCCGGGACTAGACCTCCAGATACGCAGTATTTT,CASSPGTRPPDTQYF,TRBJ2-3,TRBD2,TRBV6-2/TRBV6-3,many
TGCGCCAGCAGCTCGGGACAGGTCCGAATCTTCACAGATACGCAGTATTTT,CASSSGQVRIFTDTQYF,TRBJ2-3,TRBD1,TRBV5-1,-
TGCAGCGTTGTTCAGCTTGGGGACCAAGAGACCCAGTACTTC,CSVVQLGDQETQYF,TRBJ2-5,-,TRBV29-1,-
TGTGCCACCAGTGAGCTCGGGACATCGTACGAGCAGTACTTC,CATSELGTSYEQYF,TRBJ2-7,-,TRBV24-1,once
TGTGCCAGCACCCTCAGACCCCAGGGCACCGGGGAGCTGTTTTTT,CASTLRPQGTGELFF,TRBJ2-2,-,TRBV6-1,many
TGTGCCAGCAGTTTAGGTAGCGGGGGGGCCGGACTAGGAGAGACCCAGTACTTC,CASSLGSGGAGLGETQYF,TRBJ2-5,TRBD2,TRBV2,-
TGTGCCAGCAGTTTTGGGATTTTGGCAGAAAAGCTGTTTTTT,CASSFGILAEKLFF,TRBJ2-2,-,TRBV27,-
TGTGCCAGCAGTTACCTGGACAGGTACCAAGAGACCCAGTACTTC,CASSYLDRYQETQYF,TRBJ2-5,TRBD1,TRBV6-5,few
TGTGCCAGCAGTGGCCGTTTTCGGCCGCAGTACTTC,CASSGRFRPQYF,TRBJ2-7,-,TRBV6-2/TRBV6-3,-
TGTGCCAGCAGTACAGAAATCAATCAGCCCCAGCATTTT,CASSTEINQPQHF,TRBJ1-5,-,TRBV27,-
TGTGCCAGCAGCCAAGTAACTAGCGGGAGGGGCTACAATGAGCAGTTCTTC,CASSQVTSGRGYNEQFF,TRBJ2-1,TRBD2,TRBV4-2,few
TGTGCCAGCAGCCGTCCTTCGGGGAACGAGCAGTACTTC,CASSRPSGNEQYF,TRBJ2-7,-,TRBV3-1,-
TGCGCCAGCAGCCAACCCCGTGAGAGCGATGAGCAGTTCTTC,CASSQPRESDEQFF,TRBJ2-1,-,TRBV4-3,few